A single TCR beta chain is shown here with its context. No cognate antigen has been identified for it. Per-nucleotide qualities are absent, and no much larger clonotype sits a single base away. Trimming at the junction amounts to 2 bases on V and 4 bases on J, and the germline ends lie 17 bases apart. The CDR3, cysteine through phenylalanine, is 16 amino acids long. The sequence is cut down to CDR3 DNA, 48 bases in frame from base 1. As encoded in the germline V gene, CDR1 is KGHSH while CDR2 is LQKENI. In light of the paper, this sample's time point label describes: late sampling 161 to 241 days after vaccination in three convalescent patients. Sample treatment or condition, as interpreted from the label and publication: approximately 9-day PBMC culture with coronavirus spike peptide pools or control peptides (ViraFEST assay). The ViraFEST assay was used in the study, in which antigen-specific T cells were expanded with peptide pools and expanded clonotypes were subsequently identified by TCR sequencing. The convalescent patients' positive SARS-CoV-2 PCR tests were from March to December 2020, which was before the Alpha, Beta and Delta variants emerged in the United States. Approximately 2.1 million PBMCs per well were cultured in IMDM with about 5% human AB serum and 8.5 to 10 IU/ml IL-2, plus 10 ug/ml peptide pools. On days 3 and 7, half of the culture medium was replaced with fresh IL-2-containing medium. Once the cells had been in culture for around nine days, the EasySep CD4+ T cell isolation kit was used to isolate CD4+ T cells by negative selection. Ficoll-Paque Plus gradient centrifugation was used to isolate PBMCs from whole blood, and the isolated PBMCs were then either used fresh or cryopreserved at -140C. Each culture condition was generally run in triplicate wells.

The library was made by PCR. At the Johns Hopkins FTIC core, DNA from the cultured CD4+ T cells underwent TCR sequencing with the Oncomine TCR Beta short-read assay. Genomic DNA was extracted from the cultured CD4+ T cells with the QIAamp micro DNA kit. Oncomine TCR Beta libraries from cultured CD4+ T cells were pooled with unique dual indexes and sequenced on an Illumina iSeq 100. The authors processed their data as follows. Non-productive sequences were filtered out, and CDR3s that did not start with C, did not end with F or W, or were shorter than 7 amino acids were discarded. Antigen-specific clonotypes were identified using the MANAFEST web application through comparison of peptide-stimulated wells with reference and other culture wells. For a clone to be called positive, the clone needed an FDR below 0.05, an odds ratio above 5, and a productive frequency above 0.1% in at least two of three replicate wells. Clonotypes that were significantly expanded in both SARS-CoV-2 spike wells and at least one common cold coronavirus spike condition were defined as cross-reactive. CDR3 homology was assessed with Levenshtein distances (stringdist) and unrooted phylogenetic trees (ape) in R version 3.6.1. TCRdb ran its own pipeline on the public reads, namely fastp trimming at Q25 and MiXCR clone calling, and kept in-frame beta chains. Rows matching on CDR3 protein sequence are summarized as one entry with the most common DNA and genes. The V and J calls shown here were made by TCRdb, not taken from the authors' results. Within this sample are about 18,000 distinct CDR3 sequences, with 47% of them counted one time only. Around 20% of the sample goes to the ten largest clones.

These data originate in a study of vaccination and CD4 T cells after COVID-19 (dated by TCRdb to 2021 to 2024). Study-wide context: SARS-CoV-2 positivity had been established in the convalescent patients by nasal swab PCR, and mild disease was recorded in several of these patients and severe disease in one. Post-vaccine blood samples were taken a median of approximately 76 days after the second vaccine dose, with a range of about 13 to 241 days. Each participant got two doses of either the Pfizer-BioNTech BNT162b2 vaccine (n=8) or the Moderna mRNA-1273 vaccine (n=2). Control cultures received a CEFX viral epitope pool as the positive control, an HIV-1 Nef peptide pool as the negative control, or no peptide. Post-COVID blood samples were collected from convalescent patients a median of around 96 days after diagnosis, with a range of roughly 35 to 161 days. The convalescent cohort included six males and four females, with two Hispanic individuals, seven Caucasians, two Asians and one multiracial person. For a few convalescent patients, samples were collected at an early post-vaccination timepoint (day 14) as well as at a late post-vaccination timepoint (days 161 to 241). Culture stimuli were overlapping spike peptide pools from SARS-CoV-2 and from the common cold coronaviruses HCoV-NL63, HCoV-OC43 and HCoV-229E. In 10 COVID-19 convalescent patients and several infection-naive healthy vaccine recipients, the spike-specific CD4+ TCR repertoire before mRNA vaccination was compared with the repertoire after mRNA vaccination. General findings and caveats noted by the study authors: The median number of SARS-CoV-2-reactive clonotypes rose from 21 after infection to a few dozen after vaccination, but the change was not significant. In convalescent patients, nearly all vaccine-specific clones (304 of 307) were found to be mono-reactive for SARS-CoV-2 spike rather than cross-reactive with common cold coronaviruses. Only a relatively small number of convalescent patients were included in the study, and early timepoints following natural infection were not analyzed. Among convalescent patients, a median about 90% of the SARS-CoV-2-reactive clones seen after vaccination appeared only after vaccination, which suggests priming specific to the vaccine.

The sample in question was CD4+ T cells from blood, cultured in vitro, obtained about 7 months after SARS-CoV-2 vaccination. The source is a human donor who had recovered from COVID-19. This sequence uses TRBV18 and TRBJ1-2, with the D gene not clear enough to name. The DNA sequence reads TGTGCCAGCTCACCAGATACGGTACCCAGCGGCTATGGCTACACCTTC. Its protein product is CASSPDTVPSGYGYTF. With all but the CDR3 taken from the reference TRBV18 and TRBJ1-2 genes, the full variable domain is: NAGVMQNPRHLVRRRGQEARLRCSPMKGHSHVYWYRQLPEEGLKFMVYLQKENIIDESGMPKERFSAEFPKEGPSILRIQQVVRGDSAAYFCASSPDTVPSGYGYTFGSGTRLTVV.